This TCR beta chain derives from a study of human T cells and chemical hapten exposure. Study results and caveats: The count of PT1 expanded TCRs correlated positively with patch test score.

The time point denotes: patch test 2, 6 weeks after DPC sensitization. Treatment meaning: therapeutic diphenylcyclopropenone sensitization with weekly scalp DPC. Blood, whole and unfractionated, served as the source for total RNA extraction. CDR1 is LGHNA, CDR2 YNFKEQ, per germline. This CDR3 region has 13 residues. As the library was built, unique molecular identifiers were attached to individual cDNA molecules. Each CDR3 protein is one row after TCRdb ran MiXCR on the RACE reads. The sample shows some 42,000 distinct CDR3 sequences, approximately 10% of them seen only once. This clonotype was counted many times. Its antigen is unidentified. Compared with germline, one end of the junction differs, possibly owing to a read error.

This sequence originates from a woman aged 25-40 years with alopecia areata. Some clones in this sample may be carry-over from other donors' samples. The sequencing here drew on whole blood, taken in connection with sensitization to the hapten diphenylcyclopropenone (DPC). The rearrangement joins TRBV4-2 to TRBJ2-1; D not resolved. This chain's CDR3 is CASSQSVTLEELF. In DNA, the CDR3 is TGTGCCAGCAGCCAGTCAGTTACTCTTGAAGAACTCTTC.